This TCR beta chain was sequenced for a study of OX40 agonist ivuxolimab in advanced cancers. Study overall: Ivuxolimab was delivered to patients intravenously every 2 weeks at doses spanning 0.01 to 10 mg/kg.

Study conclusions and caveats: Some of the nonresponding patients also showed low levels of normalized T-cell clonal expansion.

Between the trimmed V and J ends, which lost 6 bases and 3 bases, there was a span of 6 bases. The length of the CDR3 is 13 residues. The germline V gene encodes CDR1 MNHEY and CDR2 SMNVEV (reference sequence). Details on this clone: Its antigen is not known.

TCRdb keeps only in-frame clones here, not all; method: immunoSEQ multiplex PCR. The top ten hold roughly 5% of the sample, which has about 46,000 clones, about 91% seen once. The sequencing here drew on CD4+ or CD8+ T cells sorted from blood, taken in a trial of the OX40 agonist ivuxolimab. The sequence was obtained from an adult with an advanced solid tumor such as melanoma, head and neck, liver or kidney cancer. This chain connects TRBV27 to TRBJ2-6; no definite D call. CDR3 residues: CASRWVGANVLTF. In DNA, the CDR3 is TGTGCCAGCAGATGGGTTGGGGCCAACGTCCTGACTTTC.